This TCR beta chain originates from a study of human T cells and chemical hapten exposure. Overall study findings and caveats: Alopecia affecting every donor means their immune response may not match healthy people's.

Documented time point: patch test 3, about 24 weeks after DPC sensitization. The treatment denotes: therapeutic diphenylcyclopropenone sensitization with weekly scalp DPC. Extraction of total RNA was performed on unfractionated whole blood. Unique molecular identifiers were affixed to discrete cDNA molecules within the library. MiXCR, applied by TCRdb to the RACE reads, yields one record per CDR3 protein. The sample has over 75,000 distinct CDR3 sequences, approximately 11% seen once. There are many counts of this clonotype. The antigen remains undetermined. V lost 5 bases, J lost 5 bases, and 8 bases stayed unmatched. The length of the CDR3 is 16 residues. Germline loops: CDR1 SGHTA, CDR2 FQGNSA.

Sequencing was performed on whole blood, taken in connection with sensitization to the hapten diphenylcyclopropenone (DPC). This sequence was found in a woman in her twenties or thirties with alopecia areata. Some clones in this sample may be carry-over from other donors' samples. This chain joins TRBV7-2 and TRBJ2-3; 12 bases map to TRBD2. The CDR3 bases are TGTGCCAGCAGCACCGGCCTAGCGGGAGGGGGAGATACGCAGTATTTT. This gives the protein CASSTGLAGGGDTQYF.